This T cell receptor (beta chain) is from a study of blood T cell repertoires in COVID-19. In germline, CDR1 is SGHNT, CDR2 YYREEE (reference sequence). V was clipped by 5 bases and J by 2 bases, with 12 bases between them. The CDR3 consists of 14 residues. The protocol was immunoSEQ multiplex PCR, while the TCRdb copy is restricted to in-frame clones and leaves out a portion. The sample consists of about 58,000 clones, approximately 90% of them appearing once. Specimen: peripheral blood. The chain has TRBV5-4 and TRBJ2-3; D possibly corresponds to TRBD1 (6 bases). This receptor was obtained from a woman in her 70s with active COVID-19. CDR3 loop: CASSQDRFTDTQYF. The CDR3 coding sequence is TGTGCCAGCAGTCAAGACAGGTTCACAGATACGCAGTATTTT.